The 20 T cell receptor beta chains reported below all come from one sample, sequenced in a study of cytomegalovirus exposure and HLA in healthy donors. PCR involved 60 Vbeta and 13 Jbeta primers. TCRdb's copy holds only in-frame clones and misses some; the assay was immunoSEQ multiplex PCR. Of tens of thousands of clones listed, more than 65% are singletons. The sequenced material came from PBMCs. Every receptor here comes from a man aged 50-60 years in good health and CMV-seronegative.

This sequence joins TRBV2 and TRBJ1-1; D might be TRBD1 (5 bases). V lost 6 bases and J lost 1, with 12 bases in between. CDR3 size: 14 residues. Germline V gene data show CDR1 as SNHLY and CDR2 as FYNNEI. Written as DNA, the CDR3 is TGTGCCAGCAGCTCATCACAGGAGAACACTGAAGCTTTCTTT. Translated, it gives CASSSSQENTEAFF.

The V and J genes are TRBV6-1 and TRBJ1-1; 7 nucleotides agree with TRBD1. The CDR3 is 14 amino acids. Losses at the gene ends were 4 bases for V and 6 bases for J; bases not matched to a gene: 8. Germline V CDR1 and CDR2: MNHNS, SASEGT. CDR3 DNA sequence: TGTGCCAGCAGTGGCCTCGACAGGGAACCTGAAGCTTTCTTT. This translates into CASSGLDREPEAFF.

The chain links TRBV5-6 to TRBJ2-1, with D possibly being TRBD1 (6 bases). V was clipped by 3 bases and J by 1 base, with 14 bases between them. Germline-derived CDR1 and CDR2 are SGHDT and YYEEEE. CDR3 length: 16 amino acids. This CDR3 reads CASSSQGAASYNEQFF. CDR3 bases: TGTGCCAGCAGCTCACAGGGAGCCGCATCCTACAATGAGCAGTTCTTC.

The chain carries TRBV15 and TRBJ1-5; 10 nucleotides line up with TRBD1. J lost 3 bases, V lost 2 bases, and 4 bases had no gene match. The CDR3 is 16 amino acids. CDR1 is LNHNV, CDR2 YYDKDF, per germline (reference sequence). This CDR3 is CATSRQGTGANQPQHF. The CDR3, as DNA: TGTGCCACCAGCAGACAAGGGACAGGGGCCAATCAGCCCCAGCATTTT.

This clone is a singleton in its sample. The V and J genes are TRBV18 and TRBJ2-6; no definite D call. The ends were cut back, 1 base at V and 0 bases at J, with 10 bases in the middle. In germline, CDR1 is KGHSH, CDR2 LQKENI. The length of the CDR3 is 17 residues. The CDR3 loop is CASSPRAVSSGANVLTF. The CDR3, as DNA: TGTGCCAGCTCACCACGGGCCGTCAGCTCTGGGGCCAACGTCCTGACTTTC.

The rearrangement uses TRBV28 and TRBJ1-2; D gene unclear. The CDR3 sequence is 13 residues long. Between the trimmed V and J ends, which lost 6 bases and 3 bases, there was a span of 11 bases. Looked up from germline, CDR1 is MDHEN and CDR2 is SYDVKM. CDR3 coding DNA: TGTGCCAGCAGGCCGGGGTGGGACTATGGCTACACCTTC. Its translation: CASRPGWDYGYTF.

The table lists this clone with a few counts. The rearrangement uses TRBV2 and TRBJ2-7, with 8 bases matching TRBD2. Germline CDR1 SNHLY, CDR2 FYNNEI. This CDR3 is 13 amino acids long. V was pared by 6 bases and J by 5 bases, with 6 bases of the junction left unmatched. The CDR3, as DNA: TGTGCCAGCAGGGCGGGGGGTTTCAACGAGCAGTACTTC. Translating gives CASRAGGFNEQYF.

CDR3 sequence: CASQQRFGGLAGGTYEQYF. The DNA of the CDR3 is TGCGCCAGCCAACAAAGGTTCGGGGGTCTAGCGGGAGGCACCTACGAGCAGTACTTC. V gene TRBV5-1 combines with J gene TRBJ2-7; TRBD2 agrees at 11 bases. The CDR3 sequence is 19 residues long. J lost 2 bases, V lost 7 bases, and 20 bases had no gene match. Looked up from germline, CDR1 is SGHRS and CDR2 is YFSETQ.

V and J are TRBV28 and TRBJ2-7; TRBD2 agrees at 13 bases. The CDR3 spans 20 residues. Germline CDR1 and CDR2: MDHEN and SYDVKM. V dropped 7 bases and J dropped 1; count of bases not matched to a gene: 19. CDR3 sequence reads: CASKRGRKPGLAGKSYEQYF. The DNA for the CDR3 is TGTGCCAGCAAACGGGGGCGAAAGCCGGGACTAGCGGGAAAATCCTACGAGCAGTACTTC.

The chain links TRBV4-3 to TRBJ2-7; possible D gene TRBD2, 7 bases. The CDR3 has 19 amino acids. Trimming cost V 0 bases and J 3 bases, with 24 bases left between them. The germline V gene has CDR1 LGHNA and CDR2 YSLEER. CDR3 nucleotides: TGCGCCAGCAGCCAAGATGCCCTCACCGGGGGGCCCCGGAGCTACGAGCAGTACTTC. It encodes CASSQDALTGGPRSYEQYF.

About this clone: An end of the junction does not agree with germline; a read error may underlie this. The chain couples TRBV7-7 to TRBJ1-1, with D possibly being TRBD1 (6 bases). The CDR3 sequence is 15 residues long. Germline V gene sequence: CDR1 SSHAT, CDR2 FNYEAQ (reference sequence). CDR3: CASSLEGGRDTEAFF. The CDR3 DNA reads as TGTGCTAGCAGCTTAGAGGGGGGGCGAGACACTGAAGCTTTCTTT.

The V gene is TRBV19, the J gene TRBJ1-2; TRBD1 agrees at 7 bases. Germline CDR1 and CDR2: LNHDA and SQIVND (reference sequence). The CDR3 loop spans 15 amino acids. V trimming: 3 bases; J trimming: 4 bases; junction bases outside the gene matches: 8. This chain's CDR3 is CASSILGGSGYGYTF. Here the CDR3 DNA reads TGTGCCAGTAGTATCTTAGGGGGCTCCGGCTATGGCTACACCTTC. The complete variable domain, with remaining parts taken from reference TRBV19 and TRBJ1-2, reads DGGITQSPKYLFRKEGQNVTLSCEQNLNHDAMYWYRQDPGQGLRLIYYSQIVNDFQKGDIAEGYSVSREKKESFPLTVTSAQKNPTAFYLCASSILGGSGYGYTFGSGTRLTVV.

CDR3 sequence (DNA): TGTGCCAGCAGGGACCGGGGAGCGTACACTGAAGCTTTCTTT. Translated: CASRDRGAYTEAFF. The chain employs TRBV2 and TRBJ1-1; D is ambiguous. The CDR3 covers 14 residues. Between the trimmed V and J ends, which lost 6 bases and 3 bases, there was a span of 14 bases. The germline gives CDR1 SNHLY, CDR2 FYNNEI.

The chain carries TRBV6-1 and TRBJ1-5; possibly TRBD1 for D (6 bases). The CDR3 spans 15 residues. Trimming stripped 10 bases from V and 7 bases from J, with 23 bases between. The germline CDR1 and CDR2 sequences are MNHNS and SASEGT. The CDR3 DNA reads TGTGCCACCCACTCCAGGGGAAGGGAGCGGCAGCCCCAGCATTTT. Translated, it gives CATHSRGRERQPQHF.

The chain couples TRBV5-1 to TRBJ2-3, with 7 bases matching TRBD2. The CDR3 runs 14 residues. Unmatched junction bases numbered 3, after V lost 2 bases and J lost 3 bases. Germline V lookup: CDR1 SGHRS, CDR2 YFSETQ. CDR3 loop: CASSLAGPTDTQYF. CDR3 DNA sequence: TGCGCCAGCAGCTTAGCGGGACCTACAGATACGCAGTATTTT.

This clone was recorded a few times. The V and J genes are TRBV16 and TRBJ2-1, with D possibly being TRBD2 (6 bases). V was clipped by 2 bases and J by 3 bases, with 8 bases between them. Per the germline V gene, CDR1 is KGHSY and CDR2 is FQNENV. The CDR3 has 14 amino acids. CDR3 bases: TGTGCCAGCAGCCAAGGAGGGGACTACAATGAGCAGTTCTTC. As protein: CASSQGGDYNEQFF.

CDR3 in DNA: TGTGCCAGCAGTGCGGCTAGCGGGGGGGGAAACAATGAGCAGTTCTTC. This gives the protein CASSAASGGGNNEQFF. The rearrangement uses TRBV25-1 and TRBJ2-1; TRBD2 matches at 12 bases. The germline V gene has CDR1 MGHDK and CDR2 SYGVNS. V was clipped by 4 bases and J by 5 bases; unmatched bases: 6. CDR3 length: 16 residues.

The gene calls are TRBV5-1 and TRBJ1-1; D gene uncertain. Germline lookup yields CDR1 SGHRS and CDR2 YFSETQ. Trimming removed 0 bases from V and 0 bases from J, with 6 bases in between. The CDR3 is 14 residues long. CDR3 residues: CASSLVQVNTEAFF. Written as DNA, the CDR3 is TGCGCCAGCAGCTTGGTGCAGGTGAACACTGAAGCTTTCTTT.

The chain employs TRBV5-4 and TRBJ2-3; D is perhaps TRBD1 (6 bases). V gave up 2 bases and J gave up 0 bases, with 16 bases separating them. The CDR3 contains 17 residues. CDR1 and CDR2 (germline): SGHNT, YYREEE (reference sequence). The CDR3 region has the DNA TGTGCCAGCAGCTTACCCCCGACAGGAACTAGCACAGATACGCAGTATTTT. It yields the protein CASSLPPTGTSTDTQYF. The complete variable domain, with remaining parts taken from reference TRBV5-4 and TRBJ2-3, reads ETGVTQSPTHLIKTRGQQVTLRCSSQSGHNTVSWYQQALGQGPQFIFQYYREEENGRGNFPPRFSGLQFPNYSSELNVNALELDDSALYLCASSLPPTGTSTDTQYFGPGTRLTVL.

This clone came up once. The CDR3 bases are TGTGCCAGCAGCGTAGGCCCCAGCGGGGGGGCTTACGAGCAGTACTTC. Protein product: CASSVGPSGGAYEQYF. This chain connects TRBV9 to TRBJ2-7; TRBD2 aligns across 10 bases. V was pared by 0 bases and J by 4 bases, with 7 bases of the junction left unmatched. The CDR3 has 16 amino acids. Germline V gives CDR1 SGDLS, CDR2 YYNGEE.